Included here is one TCR beta chain sequence, with context. Its target is unknown. This sample was included in a study of PD-1 blockade in classical Hodgkin lymphoma. At the level of the study: Treatment was intravenous nivolumab, 3 mg/kg every 2 weeks, until progression.

Trimming pared 5 bases from V and 4 bases from J, leaving 26 bases between. This CDR3 comprises 19 residues. Per the germline V gene, CDR1 is SGHTA and CDR2 is FQGNSA. Study-wide results and limits: Exclusion was the outcome for patients who began nivolumab under 1 year after ASCT. As was reported, newly diagnosed patients showed lower baseline TCR diversity than healthy donors did.

The time point is: cycle 4 day 1 (C4D1), after five to seven weeks of nivolumab. Relapse after autologous stem cell transplantation occurred in every patient, and brentuximab vedotin exposure varied. Method: immunoSEQ multiplex PCR; TCRdb's copy keeps in-frame clones and lacks some. The data show 50,000 to 65,000 clones, 75% to 95% seen once. This specimen consisted of peripheral blood mononuclear cells (PBMCs), obtained before the fourth cycle of nivolumab. This receptor was identified in a human donor with classical Hodgkin lymphoma. This rearrangement joins TRBV7-2 to TRBJ1-4; D is perhaps TRBD1 (5 bases). CDR3 amino acids: CASSTQDGPLGRINEKLFF. DNA for the CDR3: TGTGCCAGCAGCACACAGGACGGCCCCCTAGGGCGGATTAATGAAAAACTGTTTTTT.